This T cell receptor beta chain emerged from a study of cytomegalovirus exposure and HLA in healthy donors. Whole-study context: A later analysis reported the same platform for the approximately 110 validation repertoires and the roughly 670 first-cohort repertoires.

Method: immunoSEQ multiplex PCR; TCRdb's copy keeps in-frame clones and lacks some. The sample includes roughly 150,000 clones, about 88% of them seen just once. There are 15 residues in the CDR3. V lost 7 bases to trimming and J lost 8 bases, with 20 bases between them. The germline CDR1 and CDR2 sequences are MDHEN and SYDVKM. Whole-study results and caveats: The study recorded over 150 TCR beta chains that were cytomegalovirus-associated. First-cohort TCR clusters were later found to tend to co-occur in the 120 or so validation repertoires. In vitro, three CMV-associated chains proved specific for CMV antigens.

As for this clone: Its antigen remains unknown.

Material: PBMCs. The chain links TRBV28 to TRBJ1-4, with D possibly being TRBD1 (5 bases). This TCR was sampled from a woman under 30 in good health and CMV-seropositive. The CDR3 region has the DNA TGTGCCAGCAACCCTGGGGGAGGGTCAGAGGAAAAACTGTTTTTT. This encodes CASNPGGGSEEKLFF.